These 27 T cell receptor beta chains came from one sample sequenced in a study of a mutant IDH1 vaccine in newly diagnosed glioma. Using immunoSEQ multiplex PCR, the repertoire was profiled, and TCRdb retains in-frame clones only, with some absent. Among 43,000 or so clones listed, approximately 92% were seen once. The time point here: week 35, safety follow-up. Doses consisted of 300 ug of mutant IDH1 20-mer peptide each, paired with topical imiquimod. Antigen specificity for these receptors is unknown. Here the sequenced sample was PBMCs, taken from a glioma patient whose treatment included an IDH1 peptide vaccine. These receptors originate from a man aged 50-59 years with glioma.

V gene TRBV13 combines with J gene TRBJ2-2; TRBD1 matches at 10 bases. In germline, CDR1 is PRHDT, CDR2 FYEKMQ (reference sequence). This CDR3 has 15 amino acids. V lost 5 bases and J lost 7; bases outside the gene matches: 7. CDR3 DNA sequence: TGTGCCAGCAGCGTTGGGACAGGGGTTGGCGGGGAGCTGTTTTTT. Amino acids: CASSVGTGVGGELFF.

The chain uses TRBV5-4 and TRBJ1-1, with 8 bases that match TRBD1. This CDR3 is built from 14 residues. Unmatched junction bases numbered 5, after V lost 3 bases and J lost 4 bases. Germline V gene lookup returns CDR1 SGHNT and CDR2 YYREEE (reference sequence). CDR3 DNA: TGTGCCAGCAGCTCCTCCGACAGGGGCACTGAAGCTTTCTTT. The encoded protein is CASSSSDRGTEAFF.

The CDR3 DNA is TGCGCCAGCAGGGCCGTGAACAATGAGCAGTTCTTC. Translating it yields CASRAVNNEQFF. The chain carries TRBV5-1 and TRBJ2-1, with D hard to call. The CDR3 consists of 12 residues. Trimming took 5 bases from V and 5 from J, leaving 8 bases between them. The germline V gene encodes CDR1 SGHRS and CDR2 YFSETQ.

The chain recombines TRBV19 with TRBJ2-1; 9 bases line up with TRBD1. Per the germline V gene, CDR1 is LNHDA and CDR2 is SQIVND (reference sequence). Trimming took 9 bases from V and 15 from J; bases not matched to a gene: 18. This CDR3 has 14 residues. The CDR3 spells CASESNKNRGRWFF. CDR3 nucleotides: TGTGCCAGCGAATCCAATAAGAACAGGGGGCGCTGGTTCTTC. The whole variable domain, remainder taken from reference TRBV19 and TRBJ2-1, is DGGITQSPKYLFRKEGQNVTLSCEQNLNHDAMYWYRQDPGQGLRLIYYSQIVNDFQKGDIAEGYSVSREKKESFPLTVTSAQKNPTAFYLCASESNKNRGRWFFGPGTRLTVL.

CDR3 sequence: CASSGTGSGANVLTF. CDR3 DNA sequence: TGTGCCAGCAGCGGTACAGGCTCTGGGGCCAACGTCCTGACTTTC. The chain combines TRBV5-4 with TRBJ2-6; D possibly corresponds to TRBD1 (5 bases). Looked up from germline, CDR1 is SGHNT and CDR2 is YYREEE (reference sequence). Trimming removed 4 bases at V and 0 bases at J, with 8 bases between. The CDR3 spans 15 residues. The complete variable domain, with remaining parts taken from reference TRBV5-4 and TRBJ2-6, reads ETGVTQSPTHLIKTRGQQVTLRCSSQSGHNTVSWYQQALGQGPQFIFQYYREEENGRGNFPPRFSGLQFPNYSSELNVNALELDDSALYLCASSGTGSGANVLTFGAGSRLTVL.

V gene TRBV29-1 combines with J gene TRBJ1-2; possible D gene TRBD1, 5 bases. The CDR3 has 14 residues. Germline V lookup: CDR1 SQVTM, CDR2 ANQGSEA. Trimming removed 6 bases from V and 7 bases from J, with 21 bases in between. The CDR3 DNA follows: TGCAGCGTGGGACCGATAACAGACAACGGTGGCTACACCTTC. Translated: CSVGPITDNGGYTF. The whole variable domain, filled in from reference TRBV29-1 and TRBJ1-2, reads SAVISQKPSRDICQRGTSLTIQCQVDSQVTMMFWYRQQPGQSLTLIATANQGSEATYESGFVIDKFPISRPNLTFSTLTVSNMSPEDSSIYLCSVGPITDNGGYTFGSGTRLTVV.

This clone was seen a single time. Relative to the germline gene, one junction end is altered; a read error may explain this. This chain connects TRBV7-7 to TRBJ2-3, with D possibly being TRBD1 (6 bases). CDR1 and CDR2 from the germline V gene are SSHAT and FNYEAQ (reference sequence). The CDR3 runs 15 residues. CDR3: CASSLVAGGTDTQYF. In DNA form, the CDR3 reads TGTGCTAGCAGCTTAGTGGCAGGGGGCACAGATACGCAGTATTTT.

A remark on this clone: A read error may produce the germline difference seen at one junction end. The CDR3 nucleotides are TGTGCCAGTAGTATCGGGGGCAGCAGTCAGCCCCAGCATTTT. Translating gives CASSIGGSSQPQHF. V usage is TRBV19 and J usage is TRBJ1-5; D is possibly TRBD1 (6 bases). CDR1 and CDR2 (germline): LNHDA, SQIVND (reference sequence). CDR3 size: 14 residues.

This chain uses TRBV5-4 with TRBJ1-2; 7 nucleotides line up with TRBD1. The trim removed 4 bases at V and 6 bases at J, leaving 12 bases unmatched. The CDR3 has 15 residues. The germline V gene has CDR1 SGHNT and CDR2 YYREEE (reference sequence). DNA for the CDR3: TGTGCCAGCAGCACCTCAGGGGGGCTCGTGGATGGCTACACCTTC. Its translation: CASSTSGGLVDGYTF.

This chain uses TRBV9 with TRBJ1-1, with D possibly being TRBD1 (6 bases). The CDR3 sequence is 13 residues long. The V end lost 0 bases, the J end lost 8 bases, and 11 bases lay between the germline ends. The germline V gene has CDR1 SGDLS and CDR2 YYNGEE. CDR3 protein: CASSVGGPQEAFF. The DNA for the CDR3 is TGTGCCAGCAGCGTAGGGGGGCCCCAGGAAGCTTTCTTT.

The chain links TRBV6-1 to TRBJ2-4; tentative D call: TRBD2 (5 bases). This CDR3 contains 13 residues. Trimming pared 10 bases from V and 3 bases from J, leaving 13 bases between. Germline V lookup: CDR1 MNHNS, CDR2 SASEGT. The CDR3 DNA follows: TGTGCCACACTCCTTCGGGGCAAAAACATTCAGTACTTC. As protein: CATLLRGKNIQYF.

This chain uses TRBV5-1 with TRBJ1-2, with TRBD1 matching 8 bases. The CDR3 has 14 amino acids. Germline loops: CDR1 SGHRS, CDR2 YFSETQ. Unmatched junction bases numbered 4, after V lost 4 bases and J lost 2 bases. The DNA for the CDR3 is TGCGCCAGCAGCCCCGGGACAGGAAACTATGGCTACACCTTC. Its protein is CASSPGTGNYGYTF.

This clone was observed once. The rearrangement links TRBV7-3 to TRBJ1-2, with D possibly TRBD1 on 5 matching bases. V dropped 1 base and J dropped 8 bases, with 14 bases sitting between them. Germline lookup yields CDR1 SGHTA and CDR2 FQGTGA. The CDR3 covers 14 residues. The CDR3 spells CASSLNDGARGYTF. CDR3 sequence (DNA): TGTGCCAGCAGCTTAAATGACGGGGCGCGAGGCTACACCTTC.

The V and J genes are TRBV9 and TRBJ1-2, with D possibly being TRBD1 (5 bases). CDR1 and CDR2 (germline): SGDLS, YYNGEE. The CDR3 spans 13 residues. Trimming cost V 4 bases and J 8 bases, with 15 bases left between them. The CDR3 sequence is CASSPDAGKGYTF. The CDR3, as DNA: TGTGCCAGCAGCCCCGACGCAGGGAAAGGCTACACCTTC.

The rearrangement uses TRBV9 and TRBJ2-7; 10 bases agree with TRBD1. The CDR3 is 12 amino acids. Per the germline V gene, CDR1 is SGDLS and CDR2 is YYNGEE. V lost 7 bases to trimming and J lost 2 bases; unmatched junction nucleotides: 0. CDR3 in amino acids: CASGQGAYEQYF. The CDR3 bases are TGTGCCAGCGGACAGGGGGCCTACGAGCAGTACTTC.

The CDR3 here is CASSVGGATGTYEQYF. For the CDR3, the DNA is TGTGCCAGCAGCGTAGGGGGGGCGACGGGCACCTACGAGCAGTACTTC. The chain uses TRBV9 and TRBJ2-7; D assignment may be TRBD1 or TRBD2 (6 bases each). The CDR3 length is 16 residues. V lost 0 bases to trimming and J lost 2 bases, with 15 bases between them. Germline CDR1 SGDLS, CDR2 YYNGEE.

The rearrangement joins TRBV7-9 to TRBJ1-5; unclear D gene. The CDR3 has 13 amino acids. Trimming left V 1 base short and J 7 bases short, with 8 bases between. Germline loops: CDR1 SEHNR, CDR2 FQNEAQ (reference sequence). The CDR3 region is CASSLESLQPQHF. CDR3 DNA sequence: TGTGCCAGCAGCTTAGAAAGTTTGCAGCCCCAGCATTTT. Complete variable domain (other parts from reference TRBV7-9 and TRBJ1-5): DTGVSQNPRHKITKRGQNVTFRCDPISEHNRLYWYRQTLGQGPEFLTYFQNEAQLEKSRLLSDRFSAERPKGSFSTLEIQRTEQGDSAMYLCASSLESLQPQHFGDGTRLSIL.

The chain recombines TRBV7-2 with TRBJ2-1; TRBD2 is a possible D gene (7 bases). The V and J ends lost 1 base and 14 bases respectively, with 21 bases between them. CDR1 SGHTA and CDR2 FQGNSA come from the germline V gene. CDR3 length: 15 residues. CDR3 in amino acids: CASSLEGRGAGVEFF. As DNA, the CDR3 is TGTGCCAGCAGCTTAGAAGGCCGGGGGGCGGGGGTTGAGTTCTTC.

Written as DNA, the CDR3 is TGTGCCAGCAGCTTATCGTTAGGGGGGAACACTGAAGCTTTCTTT. Its protein is CASSLSLGGNTEAFF. The rearrangement links TRBV7-9 to TRBJ1-1, with a weak D call TRBD1 (6 bases). Trimming took 2 bases from V and 1 from J, leaving 11 bases between them. Germline CDR1 SEHNR, CDR2 FQNEAQ (reference sequence). The length of the CDR3 is 15 residues.

V gene TRBV7-9 combines with J gene TRBJ2-1; tentatively, D is TRBD2 (6 bases). Deletions cut 5 bases from V and 0 bases from J, with 17 bases between. CDR1 is SEHNR, CDR2 FQNEAQ, per germline (reference sequence). CDR3 size: 17 residues. DNA of the CDR3: TGTGCCAGCAGCCTCCCGGCGGGGAGGAGCTCCTACAATGAGCAGTTCTTC. Residues: CASSLPAGRSSYNEQFF. Together with reference TRBV7-9 and TRBJ2-1, the CDR3 gives the full variable domain: DTGVSQNPRHKITKRGQNVTFRCDPISEHNRLYWYRQTLGQGPEFLTYFQNEAQLEKSRLLSDRFSAERPKGSFSTLEIQRTEQGDSAMYLCASSLPAGRSSYNEQFFGPGTRLTVL.

The chain uses TRBV7-2 and TRBJ2-1; TRBD1 matches at 12 bases. Per the germline V gene, CDR1 is SGHTA and CDR2 is FQGNSA. The CDR3 totals 17 residues. The trim removed 4 bases at V and 7 bases at J, leaving 11 bases unmatched. The CDR3, as DNA: TGTGCCAGCAGCTCCGCCGGGACAGGGGGCATTGGGAATGAGCAGTTCTTC. This codes for CASSSAGTGGIGNEQFF.

The V call is TRBV5-1, the J call TRBJ2-1; 11 nucleotides agree with TRBD1. Germline V gives CDR1 SGHRS, CDR2 YFSETQ. There are 15 residues in the CDR3. V was clipped by 2 bases and J by 8 bases; unmatched bases: 6. CDR3 nucleotides: TGCGCCAGCAGCTTTCCGGGACAGGGGGTTTATGAGCAGTTCTTC. Its translation: CASSFPGQGVYEQFF.

The J gene is TRBJ2-7, the V gene TRBV30; D remains ambiguous. Germline CDR1 GTSNPN, CDR2 SVGIG (reference sequence). CDR3 size: 13 residues. Trimming left V 3 bases short and J 5 bases short, with 14 bases between. The CDR3 sequence: CAWRRPLRHEQYF. The CDR3 DNA reads TGTGCCTGGAGGCGTCCCCTCCGTCACGAGCAGTACTTC. The whole variable domain, filled in from reference TRBV30 and TRBJ2-7, reads SQTIHQWPATLVQPVGSPLSLECTVEGTSNPNLYWYRQAAGRGLQLLFYSVGIGQISSEVPQNLSASRPQDRQFILSSKKLLLSDSGFYLCAWRRPLRHEQYFGPGTRLTVT.

V usage is TRBV6-5 and J usage is TRBJ1-1; D perhaps matches TRBD1 (5 bases). V lost 1 base and J lost 5, with 8 bases in between. The CDR3 spans 13 residues. Germline values: CDR1 MNHEY, CDR2 SVGAGI. CDR3 in DNA: TGTGCCAGCAGTTACTGGCAGGGTACTGAAGCTTTCTTT. Its translation: CASSYWQGTEAFF.

On this clone: The junction departs from the called germline gene at one end, perhaps through a read error. V and J are TRBV13 and TRBJ2-1; 7 nucleotides agree with TRBD2. The CDR3 covers 13 residues. Looked up from germline, CDR1 is PRHDT and CDR2 is FYEKMQ (reference sequence). The DNA of the CDR3 is TGTGCCAGCAGGTTAGCGGGTTACAATGAGCAGTTCTTC. This codes for CASRLAGYNEQFF.

V usage is TRBV28 and J usage is TRBJ2-1, with D maybe TRBD1 (6 bases). Germline V gene data show CDR1 as MDHEN and CDR2 as SYDVKM. V gave up 6 bases and J gave up 6 bases, with 12 bases separating them. CDR3 length: 13 residues. The CDR3 bases are TGTGCCAGCAGAAGGGGCAGGGGCAATGAGCAGTTCTTC. Its translation: CASRRGRGNEQFF.

V is TRBV7-9 and J is TRBJ1-2; TRBD1 matches 8 bases. The germline V gene has CDR1 SEHNR and CDR2 FQNEAQ (reference sequence). J gave up 6 bases and V 4 bases, and 7 bases lay outside the gene matches. The CDR3 runs 14 residues. The CDR3 DNA sequence: TGTGCCAGCAGCTCACCGGGACAGGTCCATGGCTACACCTTC. It encodes CASSSPGQVHGYTF.